The sample holds a few counts of the clone carrying this T cell receptor (beta chain). Its antigen is unknown. TCRdb recomputed calls from the 5' RACE reads with MiXCR, one row per CDR3 protein. Among nearly 550,000 distinct CDR3 sequences listed, 15% to 20% were seen once. This sample is part of a study of T cells after yellow fever vaccination. Regarding the study as a whole: Peak timing came faster in the weaker secondary response, day 5 versus 15.

V was clipped by 7 bases and J by 9 bases; unmatched bases: 9. Germline V gene lookup returns CDR1 SNHLY and CDR2 FYNNEI. The CDR3 length is 14 residues. The TCR sequence derives from a man aged 25-45 years who received the YFV17D yellow fever vaccine. The sample in question was PBMCs, obtained 15 days after the yellow fever booster vaccination. The V call is TRBV2, the J call TRBJ2-1, with 10 bases that match TRBD2. The CDR3 is CASTPGLASLEQFF. CDR3 bases: TGTGCCAGCACTCCGGGACTAGCGTCACTTGAGCAGTTCTTC.